This T cell receptor (beta chain) was captured by sequencing in a study of blood T cell repertoires in COVID-19. Study in general: Italy, Spain and the United States were the sources of the convalescent and acute COVID-19 samples. T cells, B-cell-depleted T cells, or PBMCs supplied cDNA or gDNA.

The germline CDR1 and CDR2 sequences are SEHNR and FQNEAQ (reference sequence). The CDR3 contains 13 residues. V trimming: 3 bases; J trimming: 7 bases; junction bases outside the gene matches: 5. This clone appeared a few times. As processed by the authors: Nucleated cell counts were estimated from reference gene primer amplification. Generated by immunoSEQ multiplex PCR, the TCRdb table keeps only in-frame clones and is missing some. V, J and clone size reflect that table, while D and trimming were determined from the DNA. The data hold roughly 71,000 clones, with around 86% observed a single time. This TCR derives from a man aged 25 to 45 with acute or convalescent COVID-19. The specimen was peripheral blood. The chain carries TRBV7-9 and TRBJ1-2; the match to TRBD1 covers 7 bases. The CDR3 sequence: CASSLTGITGYTF. The CDR3 coding sequence is TGTGCCAGCAGCTTGACAGGGATAACTGGCTACACCTTC.